This TCR beta chain was sequenced in a study of blood T cell repertoires in COVID-19. Overall study context: The United States, Italy and Spain were the sources of the acute and convalescent COVID-19 samples. Sources were T cells, B-cell-depleted T cells, or PBMCs; the material itself was cDNA or gDNA.

In the authors' workflow: Reference gene primer amplification yielded estimated nucleated cell counts. Generated by immunoSEQ multiplex PCR, the TCRdb table keeps only in-frame clones and is missing some. D and trimming come from the DNA, and the V and J calls and clone size come from that table. The data show over 300,000 clones, with around 90% seen just once and around 6.3% held by the top ten. V gave up 4 bases and J gave up 7 bases, with 23 bases separating them. This CDR3 has 16 residues. Germline V gene lookup returns CDR1 MDHEN and CDR2 SYDVKM. Sequencing was performed on peripheral blood. The J gene is TRBJ2-7, the V gene TRBV28; tentatively, D is TRBD1 (6 bases). The sequence derives from a man in his late teens or twenties with active or convalescent COVID-19. The chain's CDR3 is CASSSPGQRTLLEQYF. The CDR3 region has the DNA TGTGCCAGCAGTTCTCCCGGACAGAGGACCCTCCTTGAGCAGTACTTC.